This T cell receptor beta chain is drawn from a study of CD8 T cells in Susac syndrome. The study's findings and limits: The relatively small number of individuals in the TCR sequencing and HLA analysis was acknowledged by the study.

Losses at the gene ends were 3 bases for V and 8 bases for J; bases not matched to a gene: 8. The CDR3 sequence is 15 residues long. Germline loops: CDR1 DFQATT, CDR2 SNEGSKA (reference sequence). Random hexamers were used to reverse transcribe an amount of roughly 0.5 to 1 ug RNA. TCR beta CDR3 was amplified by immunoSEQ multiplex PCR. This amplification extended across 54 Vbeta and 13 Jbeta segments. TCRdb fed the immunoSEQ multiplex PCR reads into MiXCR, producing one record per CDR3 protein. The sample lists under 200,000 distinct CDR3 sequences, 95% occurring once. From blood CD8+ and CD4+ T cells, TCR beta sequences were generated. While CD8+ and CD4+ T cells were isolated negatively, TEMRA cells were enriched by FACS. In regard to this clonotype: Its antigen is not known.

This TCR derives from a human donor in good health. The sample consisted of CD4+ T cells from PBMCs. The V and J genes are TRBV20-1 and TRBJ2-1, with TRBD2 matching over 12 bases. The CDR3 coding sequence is TGCAGTGCTAGTCCCCTAGCGGGAGGGCCATATGAGCAGTTCTTC. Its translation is CSASPLAGGPYEQFF.